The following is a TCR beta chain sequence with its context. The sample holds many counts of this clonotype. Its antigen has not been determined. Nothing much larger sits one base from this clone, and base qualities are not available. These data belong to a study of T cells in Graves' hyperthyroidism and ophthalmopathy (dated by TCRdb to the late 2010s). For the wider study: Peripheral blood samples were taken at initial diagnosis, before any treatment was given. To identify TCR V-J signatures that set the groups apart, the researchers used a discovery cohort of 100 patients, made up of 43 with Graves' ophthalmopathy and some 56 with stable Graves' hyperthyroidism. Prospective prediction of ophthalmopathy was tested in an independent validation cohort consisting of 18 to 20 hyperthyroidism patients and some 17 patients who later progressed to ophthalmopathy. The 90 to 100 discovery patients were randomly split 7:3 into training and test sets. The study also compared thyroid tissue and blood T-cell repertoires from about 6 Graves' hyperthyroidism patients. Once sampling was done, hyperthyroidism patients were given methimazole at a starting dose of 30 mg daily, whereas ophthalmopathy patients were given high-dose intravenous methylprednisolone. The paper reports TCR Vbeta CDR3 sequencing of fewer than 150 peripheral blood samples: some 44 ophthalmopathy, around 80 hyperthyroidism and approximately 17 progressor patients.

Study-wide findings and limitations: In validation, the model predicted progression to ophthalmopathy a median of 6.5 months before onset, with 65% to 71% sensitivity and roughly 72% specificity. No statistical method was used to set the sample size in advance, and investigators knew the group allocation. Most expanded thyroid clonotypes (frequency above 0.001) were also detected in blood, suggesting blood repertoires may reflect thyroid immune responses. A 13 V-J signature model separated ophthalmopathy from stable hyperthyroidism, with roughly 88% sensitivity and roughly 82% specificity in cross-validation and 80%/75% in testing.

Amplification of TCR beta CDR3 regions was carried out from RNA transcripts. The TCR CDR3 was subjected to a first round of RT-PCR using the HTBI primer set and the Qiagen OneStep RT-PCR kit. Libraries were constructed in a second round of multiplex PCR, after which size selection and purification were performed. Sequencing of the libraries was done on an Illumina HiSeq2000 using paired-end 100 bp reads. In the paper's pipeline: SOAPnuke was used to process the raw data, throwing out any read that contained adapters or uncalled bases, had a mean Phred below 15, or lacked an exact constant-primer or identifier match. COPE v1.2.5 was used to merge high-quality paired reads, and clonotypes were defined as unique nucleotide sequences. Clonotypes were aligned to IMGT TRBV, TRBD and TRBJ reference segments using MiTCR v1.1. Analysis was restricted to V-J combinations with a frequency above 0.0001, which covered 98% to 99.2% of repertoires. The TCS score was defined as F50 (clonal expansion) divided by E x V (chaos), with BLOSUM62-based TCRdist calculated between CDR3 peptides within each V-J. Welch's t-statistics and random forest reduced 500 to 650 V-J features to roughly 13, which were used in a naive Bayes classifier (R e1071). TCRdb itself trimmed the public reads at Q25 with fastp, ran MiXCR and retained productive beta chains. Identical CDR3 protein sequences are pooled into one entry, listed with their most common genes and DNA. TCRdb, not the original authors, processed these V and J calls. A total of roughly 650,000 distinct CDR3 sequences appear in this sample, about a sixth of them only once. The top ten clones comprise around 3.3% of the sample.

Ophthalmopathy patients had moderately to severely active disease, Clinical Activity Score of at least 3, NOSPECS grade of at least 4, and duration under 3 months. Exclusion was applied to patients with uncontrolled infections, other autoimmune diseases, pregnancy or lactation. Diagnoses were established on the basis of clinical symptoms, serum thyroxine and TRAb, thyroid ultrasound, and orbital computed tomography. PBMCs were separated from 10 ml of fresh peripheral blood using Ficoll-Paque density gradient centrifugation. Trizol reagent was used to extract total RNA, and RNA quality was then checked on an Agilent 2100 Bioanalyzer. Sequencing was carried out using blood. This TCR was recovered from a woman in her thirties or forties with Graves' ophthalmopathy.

The CDR3 in this case is CASSAPQGNTEAFF. The sequenced DNA is TGTGCCAGCAGTGCCCCACAGGGGAACACTGAAGCTTTCTTT. The chain is encoded by TRBV6-1 joined to TRBJ1-1; the D gene is perhaps TRBD1, from 6 matching bases. The CDR3 starts with the cysteine, ends with the phenylalanine, and has 14 residues. Solely the CDR3 DNA is kept, with 42 bases framed from the first base. Taken from the germline V gene, the CDR1 and CDR2 loops are MNHNS and SASEGT. Deletion took 4 bases off V and 1 base off J, with a span of 10 bases between the germline ends.